The clone carrying this T cell receptor (beta chain) was counted ten times or more. Antigen specificity is unknown. TRB rearrangements were amplified by multiplex PCR with BIOMED2 TRB-A/B primers. In TCRdb, the multiplex PCR reads were re-called with MiXCR into one record per CDR3 protein. Seen here are 6,000 or so distinct CDR3 sequences, 25% to 30% observed once, and the top ten hold about 20%. The data stem from a study of T and B cells in COVID-19 patients. For the study at large: Of around 21 active-infection patients, over 9 were critically ill with mechanical ventilation or extracorporeal membrane oxygenation. General observations from the study: In COVID-19 patients, T cell receptor beta variable and joining gene use was reportedly strongly skewed.

Each TRB amplification used about 250-550 ng of genomic DNA from blood. The CDR3 extends over 15 amino acids. The V end lost 3 bases, the J end lost 0 bases, and 9 bases lay between the germline ends. Germline CDR1 is KGHSH and CDR2 is LQKENI. This receptor was taken from a human donor with active COVID-19. The sequenced sample was blood. This rearrangement joins TRBV18 to TRBJ1-3; D call uncertain. CDR3 in DNA: TGTGCCAGCTCACCTGGACTCCGCTCTGGAAACACCATATATTTT. Translated, it gives CASSPGLRSGNTIYF.